The 27 T cell receptor beta chains in this list originate from one sample, sequenced in a study of cytomegalovirus exposure and HLA in healthy donors. 13 Jbeta primers and 60 Vbeta primers were used for the PCR. Generated by immunoSEQ multiplex PCR, the TCRdb table keeps only in-frame clones and is missing some. The table lists more than 35,000 clones, with roughly 1.4% in the top ten. The source material was PBMCs. These receptors all come from a young man in good health and CMV-seronegative.

In nucleotides, the CDR3 is TGTGCCTGGAGTGGGACAGGGGCTAGCACAGATACGCAGTATTTT. It translates to CAWSGTGASTDTQYF. The genes are TRBV30 and TRBJ2-3; TRBD1 agrees at 9 bases. J gave up 0 bases and V 1 base, and 2 bases lay outside the gene matches. The CDR3 length is 15 residues. Per the germline V gene, CDR1 is GTSNPN and CDR2 is SVGIG (reference sequence). Combining the CDR3 with reference TRBV30 and TRBJ2-3 gives the whole variable domain SQTIHQWPATLVQPVGSPLSLECTVEGTSNPNLYWYRQAAGRGLQLLFYSVGIGQISSEVPQNLSASRPQDRQFILSSKKLLLSDSGFYLCAWSGTGASTDTQYFGPGTRLTVL.

The chain combines TRBV27 with TRBJ2-3; 13 bases agree with TRBD2. The CDR3 loop spans 17 amino acids. Germline assignment: CDR1 MNHEY and CDR2 SMNVEV (reference sequence). Trimming at V came to 2 bases and at J to 3 bases, leaving 5 bases not matched to a gene. CDR3: CASSLLGLAGSTDTQYF. CDR3 nucleotides: TGTGCCAGCAGTTTACTGGGACTAGCGGGGTCGACAGATACGCAGTATTTT.

The V call is TRBV29-1, the J call TRBJ2-3; 7 bases align to TRBD2. The germline CDR1 and CDR2 sequences are SQVTM and ANQGSEA. With 1 base clipped from V and 3 bases from J, the junction kept 1 base outside the gene matches. The CDR3 runs 13 residues. The CDR3 DNA reads TGCAGCGTTGAAGGGGAGGGGACAGATACGCAGTATTTT. As protein: CSVEGEGTDTQYF.

In DNA form, the CDR3 reads TGTGCCACCCAGGGAAGCGCCTACGAGCAGTACTTC. Amino acids: CATQGSAYEQYF. The chain carries TRBV6-5 and TRBJ2-7; D is possibly TRBD1 (5 bases). The germline gives CDR1 MNHEY, CDR2 SVGAGI. The CDR3 runs 12 residues. V was cut by 10 bases and J by 2 bases, with 12 bases left in between.

V and J are TRBV19 and TRBJ2-7; 7 bases match TRBD2. The CDR3 extends over 15 amino acids. Germline-derived CDR1 and CDR2 are LNHDA and SQIVND (reference sequence). The J segment lost 0 bases and the V segment lost 0 bases, leaving 2 bases of the junction unmatched. The DNA of the CDR3 is TGTGCCAGTAGTATAGAAGCGGGACTCTCCTACGAGCAGTACTTC. Translating it yields CASSIEAGLSYEQYF.

Concerning this clone itself: Germline and junction disagree at one end, which may indicate a read error. The sample contains more than one DNA sequence encoding this CDR3. In nucleotides, the CDR3 is TGTGCTTGGAGCGAGGGGGAGCTGTTTTTT. This codes for CAWSEGELFF. This chain joins TRBV30 and TRBJ2-2; D gene unclear. Germline V gene lookup returns CDR1 GTSNPN and CDR2 SVGIG (reference sequence). The CDR3 has 10 residues.

The chain is built from TRBV5-1 and TRBJ2-1; 8 nucleotides match TRBD2. The V and J ends lost 2 bases and 0 bases, in that order; junction bases with no gene match: 4. The CDR3 runs to 16 residues. Germline loops: CDR1 SGHRS, CDR2 YFSETQ. CDR3 sequence (DNA): TGCGCCAGCAGCTTCACTAGCGGTAGCTCCTACAATGAGCAGTTCTTC. Amino acid sequence: CASSFTSGSSYNEQFF.

V usage is TRBV11-3 and J usage is TRBJ2-7; D gene ambiguous. CDR3 length: 13 amino acids. Trimming removed 1 base at V and 2 bases at J, with 6 bases between. CDR1 is SGHNT, CDR2 YENEEA, per germline. Here the CDR3 reads CASSLGPTYEQYF. As DNA, the CDR3 is TGTGCCAGCAGCTTAGGGCCAACCTACGAGCAGTACTTC.

This chain connects TRBV6-5 to TRBJ2-7, with a weak D call TRBD2 (6 bases). There are 14 residues in the CDR3. V was cut by 6 bases and J by 4 bases, with 16 bases left in between. In germline, CDR1 is MNHEY, CDR2 SVGAGI. The CDR3 loop reads CASSPSPGVYEQYF. CDR3 in DNA: TGTGCCAGCAGCCCCTCCCCGGGGGTGTACGAGCAGTACTTC.

The chain employs TRBV5-1 and TRBJ1-5; tentatively, D is TRBD1 (6 bases). V lost 0 bases and J lost 8, with 15 bases in between. The CDR3 has 15 amino acids. The V gene's germline CDR1 is SGHRS and CDR2 YFSETQ. This CDR3 is CASSLDSTGIEPQHF. CDR3 bases: TGCGCCAGCAGCTTGGACTCTACAGGGATAGAGCCCCAGCATTTT.

The rearrangement joins TRBV18 to TRBJ2-7, with 11 bases lining up with TRBD1. Germline V gives CDR1 KGHSH, CDR2 LQKENI. The junction had 9 bases not matched to a gene; V was cut back by 1 base and J by 7 bases. This CDR3 contains 16 residues. The CDR3 DNA reads as TGTGCCAGCTCACCACTACCAGGACAGGGGGCCCGGGAGCAGTACTTC. Amino acid sequence: CASSPLPGQGAREQYF.

The chain has TRBV18 and TRBJ1-6; D unclear. CDR1 and CDR2 (germline): KGHSH, LQKENI. Trimming pared 3 bases from V and 0 bases from J, leaving 12 bases between. The CDR3 is 17 amino acids. CDR3 in amino acids: CASSPETPSSYNSPLHF. The CDR3 DNA reads TGTGCCAGCTCACCCGAGACACCTTCCTCCTATAATTCACCCCTCCACTTT.

The V gene is TRBV6-5, the J gene TRBJ2-7, with D perhaps TRBD1 (6 bases). The germline V gene has CDR1 MNHEY and CDR2 SVGAGI. V gave up 10 bases and J gave up 2 bases, with 15 bases separating them. The CDR3 runs to 13 residues. In nucleotides, the CDR3 is TGTGCCACCTTTGACAGGTCCACCTACGAGCAGTACTTC. Amino acid sequence: CATFDRSTYEQYF.

The chain combines TRBV2 with TRBJ2-7; the match to TRBD2 covers 8 bases. Germline assignment: CDR1 SNHLY and CDR2 FYNNEI. With V trimmed by 11 bases and J by 1 base, 7 bases remained unmatched. This CDR3 is built from 13 residues. CDR3 in DNA: TGTGCCTCCGAGCGGGAGCGTTCCTACGAGCAGTACTTC. The encoded protein is CASERERSYEQYF.

The chain has TRBV2 and TRBJ1-5, with D hard to call. Germline V gives CDR1 SNHLY, CDR2 FYNNEI. The CDR3 consists of 13 residues. V shed 4 bases and J shed 1 base, with 5 bases lying between them. CDR3 nucleotide sequence: TGTGCCAGCAGTGCAGTGAGCAATCAGCCCCAGCATTTT. Protein: CASSAVSNQPQHF. Combining the CDR3 with reference TRBV2 and TRBJ1-5 gives the whole variable domain EPEVTQTPSHQVTQMGQEVILRCVPISNHLYFYWYRQILGQKVEFLVSFYNNEISEKSEIFDDQFSVERPDGSNFTLKIRSTKLEDSAMYFCASSAVSNQPQHFGDGTRLSIL.

The chain's CDR3 is CASSLLREWEGYTF. Here the CDR3 DNA reads TGTGCCAGCTCGCTACTTCGGGAGTGGGAAGGCTACACCTTC. J is TRBJ1-2 and V is TRBV18, with D hard to call. Trimming stripped 6 bases from V and 8 bases from J, with 19 bases between. The length of the CDR3 is 14 residues. Per the germline V gene, CDR1 is KGHSH and CDR2 is LQKENI.

The chain joins TRBV6-5 to TRBJ2-7, with TRBD1 matching 7 bases. The CDR3 totals 13 residues. The V gene end was trimmed by 7 bases and the J gene end by 1 base; junction bases not matched to a gene: 4. Germline values: CDR1 MNHEY, CDR2 SVGAGI. CDR3 amino acids: CASTQGESYEQYF. For the CDR3, the DNA is TGTGCCAGCACCCAGGGGGAGTCCTACGAGCAGTACTTC.

This chain joins TRBV4-3 and TRBJ1-2, with 8 bases identical to TRBD1. J gave up 6 bases and V 1 base, and 7 bases lay outside the gene matches. The germline CDR1 and CDR2 sequences are LGHNA and YSLEER. This CDR3 region has 15 residues. The CDR3 DNA follows: TGCGCCAGCAGCCAAGTGTCAGGGGGCGCCGATGGCTACACCTTC. As protein: CASSQVSGGADGYTF.

The chain carries TRBV4-1 and TRBJ2-3, with 8 bases identical to TRBD2. After removal of 1 base from V and 3 bases from J, the junction contained 6 bases not matched to a gene. The germline V gene has CDR1 MGHRA and CDR2 YSYEKL. The CDR3 totals 16 residues. The CDR3 region is CASSQVSSGDTDTQYF. In DNA, the CDR3 is TGCGCCAGCAGCCAAGTGAGTAGCGGGGATACAGATACGCAGTATTTT.

This chain joins TRBV19 and TRBJ1-6; D may be TRBD1 (6 bases). The CDR3 consists of 15 residues. The germline V gene encodes CDR1 LNHDA and CDR2 SQIVND (reference sequence). V lost 1 base, J lost 5 bases, and 9 bases lay in between. CDR3 sequence (DNA): TGTGCCAGTAGTATAGGGGGGCTACATAATTCACCCCTCCACTTT. Amino acids: CASSIGGLHNSPLHF.

This chain joins TRBV5-6 and TRBJ1-5; 7 bases are shared with TRBD1. The V and J ends lost 0 bases and 6 bases, in that order; junction bases with no gene match: 6. Germline lookup yields CDR1 SGHDT and CDR2 YYEEEE. There are 15 residues in the CDR3. In nucleotides, the CDR3 is TGTGCCAGCAGCTTGGCCAACCGGGACAGTCAGCCCCAGCATTTT. Protein product: CASSLANRDSQPQHF.

The chain uses TRBV2 and TRBJ1-1, with D hard to call. Germline assignment: CDR1 SNHLY and CDR2 FYNNEI. The CDR3 runs 12 residues. V lost 7 bases, J lost 4 bases, and 10 bases lay in between. The CDR3 spells CASTWSSTEAFF. CDR3 sequence (DNA): TGTGCCAGCACCTGGAGTAGCACTGAAGCTTTCTTT. Looking up the rest from reference TRBV2 and TRBJ1-1 gives the full variable domain: EPEVTQTPSHQVTQMGQEVILRCVPISNHLYFYWYRQILGQKVEFLVSFYNNEISEKSEIFDDQFSVERPDGSNFTLKIRSTKLEDSAMYFCASTWSSTEAFFGQGTRLTVV.

The chain links TRBV7-9 to TRBJ2-7; TRBD1 matches 8 bases. This CDR3 spans 15 amino acids. Per germline, CDR1 SEHNR and CDR2 FQNEAQ (reference sequence). The V segment lost 5 bases and the J segment 6 bases; nucleotides outside the gene matches: 12. Here the CDR3 DNA reads TGTGCCAGCAGCCCCAGCCCTGTCGGACAGGGCGAGCAGTACTTC. Translating it yields CASSPSPVGQGEQYF.

The J gene is TRBJ1-5, the V gene TRBV6-5; TRBD1 agrees at 7 bases. The germline CDR1 and CDR2 sequences are MNHEY and SVGAGI. CDR3 length: 15 residues. The V and J ends lost 0 bases and 1 base, in that order; junction bases with no gene match: 0. The CDR3 protein is CASSYSGQSNQPQHF. The DNA for the CDR3 is TGTGCCAGCAGTTACTCGGGACAGAGCAATCAGCCCCAGCATTTT.

The rearrangement links TRBV5-1 to TRBJ1-1; perhaps TRBD1 as D (5 bases). Deletions cut 0 bases from V and 0 bases from J, with 9 bases between. This CDR3 contains 15 residues. CDR1 SGHRS and CDR2 YFSETQ come from the germline V gene. This CDR3 reads CASSLAGLLNTEAFF. CDR3 coding DNA: TGCGCCAGCAGCTTGGCGGGACTGTTGAACACTGAAGCTTTCTTT.

The chain recombines TRBV4-2 with TRBJ1-6; unclear D gene. The CDR3 consists of 16 residues. In germline, CDR1 is LGHNA, CDR2 YNFKEQ. Trimming shortened V by 0 bases and J by 0 bases, and 6 bases separated the two germline ends. CDR3: CASSQEGSSYNSPLHF. DNA for the CDR3: TGTGCCAGCAGCCAAGAGGGGAGCTCCTATAATTCACCCCTCCACTTT.

The V gene is TRBV4-3, the J gene TRBJ2-1, with 9 nucleotides matching TRBD1. Germline V gives CDR1 LGHNA, CDR2 YSLEER. Germline trimming cut 4 bases from V and 9 bases from J; bases unmatched to any gene: 13. This CDR3 spans 16 amino acids. The CDR3 is CASSPLRTGVGGEQFF. The DNA for the CDR3 is TGCGCCAGCAGCCCACTGAGGACAGGGGTTGGAGGTGAGCAGTTCTTC.